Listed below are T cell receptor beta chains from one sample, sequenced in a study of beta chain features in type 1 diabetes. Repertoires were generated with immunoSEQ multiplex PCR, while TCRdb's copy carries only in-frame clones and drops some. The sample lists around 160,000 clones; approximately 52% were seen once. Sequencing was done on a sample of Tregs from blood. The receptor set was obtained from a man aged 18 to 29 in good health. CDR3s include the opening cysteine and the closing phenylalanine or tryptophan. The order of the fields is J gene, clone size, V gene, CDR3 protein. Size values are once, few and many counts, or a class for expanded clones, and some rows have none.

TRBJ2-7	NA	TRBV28	CASRYRFSYEQYF
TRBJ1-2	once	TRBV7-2	CASSLESGSGGYTF
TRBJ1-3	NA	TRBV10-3	CAIEQGAGNTIYF
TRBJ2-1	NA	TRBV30	CAWSVSVYNEQFF
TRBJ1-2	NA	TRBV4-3	CASSQVTRDTNYGYTF
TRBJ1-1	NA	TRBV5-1	CASNPDRANTEAFF
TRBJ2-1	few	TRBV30	CAWSSLAGGEEQFF
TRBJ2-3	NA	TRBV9	CASSSTGSTTHTQYF
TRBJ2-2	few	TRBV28	CASRETGGAAGELFF
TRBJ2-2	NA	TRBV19	CATTYRGHYTGELFF
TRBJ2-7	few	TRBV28	CASSETGENYEQYF
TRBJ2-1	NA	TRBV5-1	CASSPRFSSSYNEQFF
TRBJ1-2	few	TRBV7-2	CASSLARGGTYGYTF
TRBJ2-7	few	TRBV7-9	CASSSGLAGRTPYEQYF
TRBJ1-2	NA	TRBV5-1	CASSLDRVNGYTF
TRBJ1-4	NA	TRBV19	CASSISVANEKLFF